The rows below give T cell receptor beta chains drawn from one sample of a study of T-cell memory formation after mild COVID-19. TCRdb itself ran the 5' RACE reads through MiXCR, one entry per CDR3 protein. The data show hundreds of thousands of distinct CDR3 sequences, approximately 22% seen once. Sequenced sample: PBMCs or a T cell subset sorted from them (not recorded which). The source is a man between 18 and 29 years old who had mild COVID-19 (a few samples of this study predate the infection). Cell type and time point are not known. CDR3s include the opening cysteine and the closing phenylalanine or tryptophan. D genes are given only for firm matches. Size tells how often a clone was seen (once, few, many) or the class of an expanded clone, and some rows leave it out.

J gene | D gene | clone size | V gene | CDR3 DNA | CDR3 protein
TRBJ2-1 | TRBD2 | NA | TRBV24-1 | TGTGCCACCAGTGATCCACTAGCGGGGGGCGACAATGAGCAGTTCTTC | CATSDPLAGGDNEQFF
TRBJ2-6 | TRBD1 | NA | TRBV29-1 | TGCAGCGTCTCACCGGGACAGGGGACCAACGTCCTGACTTTC | CSVSPGQGTNVLTF
TRBJ2-2 | TRBD2 | NA | TRBV27 | TGTGCCAGCAGTCCCCCAAATTCGGGGGGGGCCGTCGGGGAGCTGTTTTTT | CASSPPNSGGAVGELFF
TRBJ1-1 | NA | few | TRBV7-3 | TGTGCCAGCAGCACAAGCAGTATGAACACTGAAGCTTTCTTT | CASSTSSMNTEAFF
TRBJ1-2 | NA | NA | TRBV3-1 | TGTGCCAGCAGCAGAGACCAAGAAGCAGATTCCTATGGCTACACCTTC | CASSRDQEADSYGYTF
TRBJ1-2 | NA | NA | TRBV29-1 | TGCAGCGTTGAAGATCGGAGGCCGTATGGCTACACCTTC | CSVEDRRPYGYTF
TRBJ2-7 | NA | NA | TRBV3-1 | TGTGCCAGCAGCCCCCCCCGTACGAGCGAGCAGTACTTC | CASSPPRTSEQYF
TRBJ1-2 | NA | NA | TRBV11-2 | TGTGCCAGCAGCCCGACGACCCGTTGGGGCTACACCTTC | CASSPTTRWGYTF
TRBJ2-5 | NA | NA | TRBV7-2 | TGTGCCAGCAGCATGGCGGGCGCAGAGACCCAGTACTTC | CASSMAGAETQYF
TRBJ2-5 | NA | NA | TRBV5-1 | TGCGCCAGCAGCTTGGAGGGGGGCAAAGAGACCCAGTACTTC | CASSLEGGKETQYF
TRBJ2-3 | NA | NA | TRBV11-2 | TGTGCCAGCAGCTGCCTGAGACTAGTCTTGAAAGATACGCAGTATTTT | CASSCLRLVLKDTQYF
TRBJ1-5 | NA | NA | TRBV12-3/TRBV12-4 | TGTGCCAGCAGACCCCCCCAGATTGGGCAGCCCCAGCATTTT | CASRPPQIGQPQHF
TRBJ1-5 | NA | few | TRBV4-2 | TGTGCCAGCAACCCCAAGGCGGGGGAAAATCAGCCCCAGCATTTT | CASNPKAGENQPQHF
TRBJ1-2 | TRBD1 | few | TRBV6-2/TRBV6-3 | TGTGCCAGCAGTTACTCCCGGACAGGCGCTAACTATGGCTACACCTTC | CASSYSRTGANYGYTF
TRBJ2-2 | NA | few | TRBV4-3 | TGCGCCAGCAGCCCTATTAATGGGGCAGGGGCGAAACCCCCCACCGGGGAGCTGTTTTTT | CASSPINGAGAKPPTGELFF
TRBJ1-1 | NA | NA | TRBV20-1 | TGCGGTTATGGGGGCACTGAAGCTTTCTTT | CGYGGTEAFF
TRBJ1-1 | NA | NA | TRBV20-1 | TGCAGTGCTAGGGGGGGGGCTGGCACTGAAGCTTTCTTT | CSARGGAGTEAFF
TRBJ1-2 | NA | NA | TRBV30 | TGTGCCTGGCGCACTCCAGCTGTCTATGGCTACACCTTC | CAWRTPAVYGYTF
TRBJ1-5 | NA | few | TRBV20-1 | TGCAGTGCGAGCCGGGAGCTCGGAAATCAGCCCCAGCATTTT | CSASRELGNQPQHF
TRBJ1-2 | NA | few | TRBV28 | TGTGCCAGCAGTCCCGACTTGTATGGCTACACCTTC | CASSPDLYGYTF
TRBJ2-1 | TRBD2 | NA | TRBV7-6 | TGTGCCAGCAGCTCCGGGACTAGCGGGGCCTTCAATGAGCAGTTCTTC | CASSSGTSGAFNEQFF
TRBJ2-5 | TRBD1 | few | TRBV27 | TGTGCCAGCAGTTCACAGGGGCGTTACCAAGAGACCCAGTACTTC | CASSSQGRYQETQYF
TRBJ2-1 | NA | NA | TRBV19 | TGTGCCAGTAGTCCCGGGGCCGCCGCGGGAGAGCAGTTCTTC | CASSPGAAAGEQFF
TRBJ1-6 | TRBD1 | few | TRBV5-1 | TGCGCCAGCAGCCCGGGACAGCCGGCCGTCCCCCTCCACTTT | CASSPGQPAVPLHF
TRBJ1-2 | TRBD1 | NA | TRBV3-1 | TGTTCCAGCAGCCTCCTAGAAGGGGACAGGGGCTATGGCTACACCTTC | CSSSLLEGDRGYGYTF
TRBJ2-3 | TRBD2 | NA | TRBV4-1 | TGCGCCAGCAGCCAAGAGGCTAGCGGGAGTTACACAGATACGCAGTATTTT | CASSQEASGSYTDTQYF
TRBJ2-7 | TRBD1 | NA | TRBV4-1 | TGCGCCAGCAGCTCACCCGGGACAGGGGGCAACGAGCAGTACTTC | CASSSPGTGGNEQYF
TRBJ2-3 | NA | NA | TRBV5-1 | TGCGCCAGCAGCTTGGATTGGGACGGAACTAGCACAGATACGCAGTATTTT | CASSLDWDGTSTDTQYF
TRBJ2-7 | NA | few | TRBV5-1 | TGCGCCAGCAGCCCAGGACCGGAGATCACCTACGAGCAGTACTTC | CASSPGPEITYEQYF
TRBJ1-6 | NA | few | TRBV6-6 | TGTGCCAGCAGTTATCGTCCTCGGAATTCACCCCTCCACTTT | CASSYRPRNSPLHF
TRBJ2-5 | NA | NA | TRBV7-3 | TGTGCCAGCAGCCGCACAGGGCGCTCTCCAGAGACCCAGTACTTC | CASSRTGRSPETQYF
TRBJ2-7 | TRBD1 | NA | TRBV10-2 | TGCGCCACCAGAAAGGCGGGACAGGGTTCTTACGAGCAGTACTTC | CATRKAGQGSYEQYF
TRBJ2-2 | NA | many | TRBV4-2 | TGTGCCAGCAGCCAAGAGCTGGGGAGTACCGGGGAGCTGTTTTTT | CASSQELGSTGELFF
TRBJ2-5 | NA | few | TRBV18 | TGTGCCAGCTCACCGATACCGGGCACACGTCCCCCTCGGCCCCAGTACTTC | CASSPIPGTRPPRPQYF
TRBJ1-1 | NA | NA | TRBV2 | TGTGCCAGCAGTGAATTGGCGAACACTGAAGCTTTCTTT | CASSELANTEAFF
TRBJ2-3 | TRBD1 | few | TRBV7-2 | TGTGCCAGCAGCGAGGGACAGGCCGCCGGGGATACGCAGTATTTT | CASSEGQAAGDTQYF
TRBJ1-1 | NA | few | TRBV6-1 | TGTGCCAGCAGTGAATTGGGACCGAACACTGAAGCTTTCTTT | CASSELGPNTEAFF
TRBJ2-7 | NA | NA | TRBV3-1 | TGTGCCAGCAGCCAAAGGGCTGTGCGGGCGGGCTCCTACGAGCAGTACTTC | CASSQRAVRAGSYEQYF
TRBJ2-7 | TRBD2 | NA | TRBV4-2 | TGTGCCAGCAGCCTGAACGCCGGGGGGGCAACCTACGAGCAGTACTTC | CASSLNAGGATYEQYF
TRBJ1-1 | TRBD1 | few | TRBV3-1 | TGTGCCAGCAGCCAAGATGGAGTGGGACAGGGGTTTAACACTGAAGCTTTCTTT | CASSQDGVGQGFNTEAFF
TRBJ2-1 | NA | few | TRBV28 | TGTGCCAGCAGTTTACTCCAGGGGGGGCAGTTCTTC | CASSLLQGGQFF
TRBJ1-3 | TRBD1 | few | TRBV5-1 | TGCGCCAGCAGCTTGGCACCGGGACAGGGGTTCGGAAACACCATATATTTT | CASSLAPGQGFGNTIYF
TRBJ1-4 | TRBD1 | NA | TRBV7-9 | TGTGCCAGCAGCTTAGACTGGAGGCCGGGACAGGGAAATGAAAAACTGTTTTTT | CASSLDWRPGQGNEKLFF
TRBJ1-2 | NA | NA | TRBV24-1 | TGTGCCACCAGCCGGACGGGAAACTATGGCTACACCTTC | CATSRTGNYGYTF
TRBJ1-2 | NA | NA | TRBV30 | TGTGCCTGGAGTCGGGACCGCCTGACCTATGGCTACACCTTC | CAWSRDRLTYGYTF
TRBJ2-7 | TRBD2 | NA | TRBV2 | TGTGCCAGTCGACTAGCGGGGGAACCTCTCTACGAGCAGTACTTC | CASRLAGEPLYEQYF
TRBJ1-3 | NA | NA | TRBV4-1 | TGCGCCAGCAGCCCAGGAGGACAATCACGCTCTGGAAACACCATATATTTT | CASSPGGQSRSGNTIYF
TRBJ2-1 | NA | many | TRBV7-2 | TGTGCCAGCAGCGTCAGGGGACGGGGGGAACCCTACAATGAGCAGTTCTTC | CASSVRGRGEPYNEQFF
TRBJ1-2 | NA | few | TRBV29-1 | TGCAGCGTTGAAGATCCAGGCAGGGGACTTGGCTACACCTTC | CSVEDPGRGLGYTF
TRBJ1-6 | TRBD1 | NA | TRBV28 | TGTGCCAGCAGTCTGACAGGGGCCCATAATTCACCCCTCCACTTT | CASSLTGAHNSPLHF
TRBJ1-5 | TRBD1 | NA | TRBV6-1 | TGTGCCAGCAGTGGACAGGGGACAACCGATCAGCCCCAGCATTTT | CASSGQGTTDQPQHF
TRBJ2-7 | NA | many | TRBV12-3/TRBV12-4 | TGTGCCAGCAGTTTTAGTACGGGTTACACGTACTTC | CASSFSTGYTYF
TRBJ2-3 | NA | NA | TRBV6-5 | TGTGCCAGCAGCCTAGAGGCGGGCACAGATACGCAGTATTTT | CASSLEAGTDTQYF
TRBJ2-3 | TRBD1 | NA | TRBV20-1 | TGCAGTGCCAATACAGGGGTGGCAGATACGCAGTATTTT | CSANTGVADTQYF
TRBJ2-3 | TRBD2 | NA | TRBV29-1 | TGCAGCGCCCGAGGACTAGCGAGATTTAGCACAGATACGCAGTATTTT | CSARGLARFSTDTQYF